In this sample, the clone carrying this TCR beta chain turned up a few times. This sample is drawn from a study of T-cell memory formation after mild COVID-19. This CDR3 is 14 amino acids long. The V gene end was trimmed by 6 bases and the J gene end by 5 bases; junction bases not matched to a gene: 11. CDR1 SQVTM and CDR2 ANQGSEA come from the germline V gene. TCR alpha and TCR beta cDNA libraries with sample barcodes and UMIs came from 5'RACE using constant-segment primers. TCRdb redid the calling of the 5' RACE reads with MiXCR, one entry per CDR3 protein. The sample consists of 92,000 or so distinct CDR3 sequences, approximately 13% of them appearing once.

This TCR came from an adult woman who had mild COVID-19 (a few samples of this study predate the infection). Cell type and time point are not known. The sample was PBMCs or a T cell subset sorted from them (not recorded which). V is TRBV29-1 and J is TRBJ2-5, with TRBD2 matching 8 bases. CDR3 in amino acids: CSVRGLDVRETQYF. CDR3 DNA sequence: TGCAGCGTCCGGGGACTAGATGTCCGGGAGACCCAGTACTTC.